This T cell receptor beta chain is from a study of CD8 T cell repertoires and HIV-1 epitope variants. About this clone: Antigen unknown.

The assay was immunoSEQ multiplex PCR, and TCRdb's table has in-frame clones only and misses some. The sample has about 6,000 clones, 64% seen once. Germline V CDR1 and CDR2: MDHEN, SYDVKM. There are 12 residues in the CDR3. Trimming removed 3 bases from V and 6 bases from J, with 9 bases in between. Specimen: cultured CD8+ T cells derived from PBMCs. The chain has TRBV28 and TRBJ2-7; D is undetermined. The receptor's source is a male donor with HIV. The CDR3 DNA reads TGTGCCAGCAGTTTGGTTGGGCTCGAGCAGTACTTC. It codes for CASSLVGLEQYF. Using reference TRBV28 and TRBJ2-7 for the parts outside the CDR3, the full variable domain is DVKVTQSSRYLVKRTGEKVFLECVQDMDHENMFWYRQDPGLGLRLIYFSYDVKMKEKGDIPEGYSVSREKKERFSLILESASTNQTSMYLCASSLVGLEQYFGPGTRLTVT.